The 2 T cell receptor beta chains listed next were all sequenced from one sample in a study of Ad26.COV2.S vaccination and SARS-CoV-2 variants (dated by TCRdb to the early 2020s). The method was the immunoSEQ multiplex PCR assay. This immuneACCESS table, as held by TCRdb, lists in-frame sequences with V and J called but not all clones. Of the missing ones, under half trace to an unresolved V gene in checked studies; the others have no known cause. The sample has about 350,000 clones on record, about 92% of them singletons. The biggest ten clones account for about 3.8% of the sample. Per the publication, the time point label means: individuals recovered from natural SARS-CoV-2 infection. The sequencing here drew on peripheral blood, taken after recovery from COVID-19. The receptor source for this set is a human donor who had recovered from COVID-19.

The gene calls are TRBV5-1 and TRBJ1-1; 11 bases are shared with TRBD1. This CDR3 is 15 amino acids long. Germline CDR1 reads SGHRS; CDR2 reads YFSETQ. V lost 4 bases, J lost 3 bases, and 5 bases stayed unmatched. CDR3 nucleotide sequence: TGCGCCAGCAGCCTGACGGGACAGGGGGACACTGAAGCTTTCTTT. Its protein product is CASSLTGQGDTEAFF.

The chain is built from TRBV7-8 and TRBJ2-1, with 8 bases matching TRBD2. Trimming at V came to 5 bases and at J to 3 bases, leaving 6 bases not matched to a gene. This CDR3 has 15 amino acids. Germline CDR1 and CDR2: SGHVS and FQNEAQ. The CDR3 sequence is CASSLTGGGYNEQFF. The CDR3, as DNA: TGTGCCAGCAGCCTAACGGGGGGGGGCTACAATGAGCAGTTCTTC.